The 10 T cell receptor beta chains reported below all come from one sample, sequenced in a study of shared clonotypes between healthy human individuals. CD45RO-negative cells were positively selected for CCR7, leaving out terminally differentiated effector memory CD45RA+ cells. Using immunoSEQ multiplex PCR, the repertoire was profiled, and TCRdb retains in-frame clones only, with some absent. This sample has about 2,200,000 clones, with more than 85% found just once. The sequencing input was naive CD8+ T cells from PBMCs. These receptor sequences come from a man aged 18 to 29 in good health. Some clones in this sample may be carry-over from other donors' samples.

This rearrangement joins TRBV19 to TRBJ1-1; D unresolved. This CDR3 spans 15 amino acids. Looked up from germline, CDR1 is LNHDA and CDR2 is SQIVND (reference sequence). Trimming took off 7 bases at V and 2 bases at J, with 17 bases between the two ends. CDR3 sequence reads: CASMSVPGGNTEAFF. In DNA, the CDR3 is TGTGCCAGTATGTCCGTTCCCGGAGGCAACACTGAAGCTTTCTTT.

Of note for this clone: This sample includes further DNA sequences coding for the same CDR3. CDR3 DNA sequence: TGTGCCAGCTCACCGACAGGTGGTAATGAAAAACTGTTTTTT. Translated, it gives CASSPTGGNEKLFF. This chain connects TRBV18 to TRBJ1-4, with D tentatively TRBD1 (6 bases). The V end was cut by 3 bases, the J end by 4 bases, with 9 bases between. The CDR3 is 14 amino acids. CDR1 is KGHSH, CDR2 LQKENI, per germline.

A word on this clone: Other DNA sequences from this sample encode an identical CDR3 as well. The rearrangement links TRBV27 to TRBJ2-7; weak D call: TRBD2 (5 bases). Germline V lookup: CDR1 MNHEY, CDR2 SMNVEV (reference sequence). This CDR3 spans 13 amino acids. V lost 3 bases to trimming and J lost 3 bases, with 9 bases between them. In nucleotides, the CDR3 is TGTGCCAGCAGTTTTTCGGGGAACTACGAGCAGTACTTC. This translates into CASSFSGNYEQYF.

In this sample, this clone turned up once. The J gene is TRBJ2-1, the V gene TRBV29-1; the D gene is possibly TRBD1 (6 bases). The CDR3 has 13 residues. The V end was cut by 7 bases, the J end by 9 bases, with 19 bases between. From germline, CDR1 is SQVTM and CDR2 ANQGSEA. CDR3 amino acids: CSGFAGEQGEQFF. The CDR3 bases are TGCAGCGGTTTCGCAGGGGAACAGGGTGAGCAGTTCTTC.

V and J are TRBV7-9 and TRBJ2-7; D is possibly TRBD1 or TRBD2 (5 bases each). The V end lost 8 bases, the J end lost 6 bases, and 17 bases lay between the germline ends. This CDR3 is built from 13 residues. Germline CDR1 SEHNR, CDR2 FQNEAQ (reference sequence). CDR3: CASAFGDGAEQYF. The CDR3 bases are TGTGCCAGCGCCTTCGGGGACGGCGCCGAGCAGTACTTC.

The rearrangement joins TRBV27 to TRBJ2-1, with 10 bases that match TRBD1. The CDR3 runs to 15 residues. CDR1 and CDR2 (germline): MNHEY, SMNVEV (reference sequence). Trimming at V came to 5 bases and at J to 7 bases, leaving 8 bases not matched to a gene. Here the CDR3 reads CASSMGQGPQNEQFF. The CDR3 DNA follows: TGTGCCAGCAGTATGGGACAGGGGCCCCAGAATGAGCAGTTCTTC.

This sequence joins TRBV7-2 and TRBJ2-7, with 9 bases that match TRBD1. J gave up 6 bases and V 5 bases, and 8 bases lay outside the gene matches. Germline CDR1 and CDR2: SGHTA and FQGNSA. This CDR3 is 14 amino acids long. CDR3 in DNA: TGTGCCAGCAGCACTCCCGGGACAGGGATCGAGCAGTACTTC. This translates into CASSTPGTGIEQYF.

The chain carries TRBV6-5 and TRBJ1-5; D unresolved. The V end lost 0 bases, the J end lost 4 bases, and 10 bases lay between the germline ends. The CDR3 is made up of 15 amino acids. Germline V CDR1 and CDR2: MNHEY, SVGAGI. CDR3 DNA: TGTGCCAGCAGTTACTCGGCGGTTTCGAATCAGCCCCAGCATTTT. It yields the protein CASSYSAVSNQPQHF.

The chain employs TRBV7-3 and TRBJ1-2, with a possible D match to TRBD1 (6 bases). Trimming removed 5 bases from V and 3 bases from J, with 16 bases in between. The CDR3 contains 15 residues. Germline V gene lookup returns CDR1 SGHTA and CDR2 FQGTGA. CDR3: CASSPRPGGYYGYTF. The CDR3 DNA sequence: TGTGCCAGCAGCCCCCGACCGGGGGGCTACTATGGCTACACCTTC.

This chain uses TRBV10-2 with TRBJ2-7, with a tentative D call TRBD1 (5 bases). The CDR3 loop spans 12 amino acids. Trimming removed 8 bases at V and 1 base at J, with 9 bases between. Germline V gene lookup returns CDR1 WSHSY and CDR2 SAAADI. CDR3 sequence reads: CASLGQSYEQYF. CDR3 nucleotide sequence: TGCGCCAGCCTCGGACAATCCTACGAGCAGTACTTC.